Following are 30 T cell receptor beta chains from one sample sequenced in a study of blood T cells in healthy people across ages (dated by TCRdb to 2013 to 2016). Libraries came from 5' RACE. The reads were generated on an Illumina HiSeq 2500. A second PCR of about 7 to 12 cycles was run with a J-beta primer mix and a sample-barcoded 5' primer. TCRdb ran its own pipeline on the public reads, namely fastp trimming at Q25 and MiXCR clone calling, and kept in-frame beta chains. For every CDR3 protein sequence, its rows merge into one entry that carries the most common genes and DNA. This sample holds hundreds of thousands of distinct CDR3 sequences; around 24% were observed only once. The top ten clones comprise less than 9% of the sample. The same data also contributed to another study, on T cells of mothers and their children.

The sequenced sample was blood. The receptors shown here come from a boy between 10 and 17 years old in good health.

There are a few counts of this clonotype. CDR3 loop: CASSWKPGQINQPQHF. The CDR3 coding sequence is TGTGCCAGCAGCTGGAAGCCGGGACAGATCAATCAGCCCCAGCATTTT. This rearrangement joins TRBV5-5 to TRBJ1-5; 7 bases match TRBD1. V dropped 3 bases and J dropped 3; count of bases not matched to a gene: 9. This CDR3 comprises 16 residues. Germline V gene sequence: CDR1 SGHKS, CDR2 YYEKEE (reference sequence).

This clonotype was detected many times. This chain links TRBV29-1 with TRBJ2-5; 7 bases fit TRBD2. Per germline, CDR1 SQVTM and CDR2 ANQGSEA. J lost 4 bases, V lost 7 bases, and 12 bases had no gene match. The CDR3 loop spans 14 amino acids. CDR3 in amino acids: CSGINVGEGETQYF. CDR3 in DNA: TGCAGCGGCATCAATGTAGGGGAGGGAGAGACCCAGTACTTC. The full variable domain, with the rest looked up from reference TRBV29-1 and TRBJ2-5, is SAVISQKPSRDICQRGTSLTIQCQVDSQVTMMFWYRQQPGQSLTLIATANQGSEATYESGFVIDKFPISRPNLTFSTLTVSNMSPEDSSIYLCSGINVGEGETQYFGPGTRLLVL.

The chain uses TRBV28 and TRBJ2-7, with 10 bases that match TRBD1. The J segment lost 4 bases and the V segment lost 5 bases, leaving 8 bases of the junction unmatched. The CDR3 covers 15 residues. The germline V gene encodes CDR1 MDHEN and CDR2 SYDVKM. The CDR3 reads CASSTPGTGVYEQYF. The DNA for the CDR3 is TGTGCCAGCAGTACTCCGGGGACAGGGGTGTACGAGCAGTACTTC. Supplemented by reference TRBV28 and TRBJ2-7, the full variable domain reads DVKVTQSSRYLVKRTGEKVFLECVQDMDHENMFWYRQDPGLGLRLIYFSYDVKMKEKGDIPEGYSVSREKKERFSLILESASTNQTSMYLCASSTPGTGVYEQYFGPGTRLTVT.

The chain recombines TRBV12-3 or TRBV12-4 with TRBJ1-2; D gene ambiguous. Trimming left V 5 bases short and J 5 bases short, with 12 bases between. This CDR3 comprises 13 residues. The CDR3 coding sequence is TGTGCCAGCAGTGAGGCAAGCTCGTATGGCTACACCTTC. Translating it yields CASSEASSYGYTF.

This chain's CDR3 is CASRRTGTADGYTF. DNA of the CDR3: TGCGCCAGCAGACGGACCGGGACGGCCGATGGCTACACCTTC. The chain is built from TRBV5-1 and TRBJ1-2, with D possibly matching TRBD1 (5 bases). The germline V gene encodes CDR1 SGHRS and CDR2 YFSETQ. This CDR3 contains 14 residues. V shed 5 bases and J shed 6 bases, with 17 bases lying between them.

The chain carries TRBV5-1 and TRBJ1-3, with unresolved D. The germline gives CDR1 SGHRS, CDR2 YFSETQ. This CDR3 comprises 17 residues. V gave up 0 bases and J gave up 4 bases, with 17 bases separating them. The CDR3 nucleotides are TGCGCCAGCAGCTTGGCCCAGTCGTCGGGGTACGGAAACACCATATATTTT. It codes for CASSLAQSSGYGNTIYF.

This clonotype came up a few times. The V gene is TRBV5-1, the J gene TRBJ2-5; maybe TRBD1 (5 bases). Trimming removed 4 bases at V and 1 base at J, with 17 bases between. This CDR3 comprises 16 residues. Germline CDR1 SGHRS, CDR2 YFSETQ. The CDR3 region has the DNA TGCGCCAGCAGCCTGAACCAGGGTACCCTCCAAGAGACCCAGTACTTC. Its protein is CASSLNQGTLQETQYF.

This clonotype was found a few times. In DNA, the CDR3 is TGTGCCAGCAGTTTACGGGACCAATACGAGCAGTACTTC. This encodes CASSLRDQYEQYF. The chain is built from TRBV27 and TRBJ2-5, with D perhaps assigned TRBD1 or TRBD2 (5 bases each). The DNA end lines up better with TRBJ2-7; the J call may be wrong. This CDR3 has 13 amino acids. Germline V gene data show CDR1 as MNHEY and CDR2 as SMNVEV (reference sequence).

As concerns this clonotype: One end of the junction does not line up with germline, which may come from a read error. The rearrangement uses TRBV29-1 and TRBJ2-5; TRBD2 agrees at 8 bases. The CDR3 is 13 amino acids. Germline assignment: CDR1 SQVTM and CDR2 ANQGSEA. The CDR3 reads CGVGTSGQETQYF. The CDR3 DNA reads TGCGGCGTTGGGACTAGTGGCCAAGAGACCCAGTACTTC.

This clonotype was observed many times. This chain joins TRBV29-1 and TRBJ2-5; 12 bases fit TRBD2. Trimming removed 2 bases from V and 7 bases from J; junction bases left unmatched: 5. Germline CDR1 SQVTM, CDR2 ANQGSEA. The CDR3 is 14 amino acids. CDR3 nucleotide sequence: TGCAGCGTTGAAAAGGCTAGCGGGAGGGTGACCCAGTACTTC. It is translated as CSVEKASGRVTQYF.

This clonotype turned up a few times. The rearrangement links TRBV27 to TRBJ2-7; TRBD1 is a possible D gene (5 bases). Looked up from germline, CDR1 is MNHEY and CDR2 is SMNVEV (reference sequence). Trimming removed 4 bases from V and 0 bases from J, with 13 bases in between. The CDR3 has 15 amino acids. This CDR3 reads CASSYRGLSSYEQYF. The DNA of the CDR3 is TGTGCCAGCAGTTATAGGGGCCTTAGCTCCTACGAGCAGTACTTC.

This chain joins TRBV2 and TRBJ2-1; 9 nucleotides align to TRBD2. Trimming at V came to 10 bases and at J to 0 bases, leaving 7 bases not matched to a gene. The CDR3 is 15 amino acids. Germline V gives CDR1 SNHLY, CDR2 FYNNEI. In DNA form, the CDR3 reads TGTGCCACGTGGGCGGGAGGGTTCTCCTACAATGAGCAGTTCTTC. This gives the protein CATWAGGFSYNEQFF. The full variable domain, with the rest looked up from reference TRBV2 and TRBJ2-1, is EPEVTQTPSHQVTQMGQEVILRCVPISNHLYFYWYRQILGQKVEFLVSFYNNEISEKSEIFDDQFSVERPDGSNFTLKIRSTKLEDSAMYFCATWAGGFSYNEQFFGPGTRLTVL.

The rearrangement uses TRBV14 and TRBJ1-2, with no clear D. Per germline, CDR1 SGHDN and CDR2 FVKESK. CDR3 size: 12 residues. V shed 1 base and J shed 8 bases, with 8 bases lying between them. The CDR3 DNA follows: TGTGCCAGCAGCCAAGGGCGCAGCGGCTACACCTTC. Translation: CASSQGRSGYTF.

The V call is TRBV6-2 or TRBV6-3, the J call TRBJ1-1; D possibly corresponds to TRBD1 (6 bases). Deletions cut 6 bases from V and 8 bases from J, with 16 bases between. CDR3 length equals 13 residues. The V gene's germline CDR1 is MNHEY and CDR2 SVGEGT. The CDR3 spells CASRTTGTAEAFF. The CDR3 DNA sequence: TGTGCCAGCAGGACAACAGGGACCGCCGAAGCTTTCTTT.

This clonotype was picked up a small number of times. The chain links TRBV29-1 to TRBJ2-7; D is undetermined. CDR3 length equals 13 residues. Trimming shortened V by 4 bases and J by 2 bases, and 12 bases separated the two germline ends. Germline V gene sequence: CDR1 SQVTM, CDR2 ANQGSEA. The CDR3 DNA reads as TGCAGCGTTGTGAGGACCGATGCCTACGAGCAGTACTTC. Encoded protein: CSVVRTDAYEQYF.

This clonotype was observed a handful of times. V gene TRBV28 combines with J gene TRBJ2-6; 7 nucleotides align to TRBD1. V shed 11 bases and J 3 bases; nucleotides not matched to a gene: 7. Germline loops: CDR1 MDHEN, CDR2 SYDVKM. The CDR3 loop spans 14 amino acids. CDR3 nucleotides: TGTGCCTGCTCACAGGGGATTGGGGCCAACGTCCTGACTTTC. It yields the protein CACSQGIGANVLTF.

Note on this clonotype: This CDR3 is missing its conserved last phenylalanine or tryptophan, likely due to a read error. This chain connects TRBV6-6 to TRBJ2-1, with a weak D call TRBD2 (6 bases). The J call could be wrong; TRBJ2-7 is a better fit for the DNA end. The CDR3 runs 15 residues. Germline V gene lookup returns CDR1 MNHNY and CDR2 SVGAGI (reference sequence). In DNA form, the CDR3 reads TGTGCCAGCAGTTACTCGAGAAGCCAGGGAGGCGAGCAGTACTGC. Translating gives CASSYSRSQGGEQYC.

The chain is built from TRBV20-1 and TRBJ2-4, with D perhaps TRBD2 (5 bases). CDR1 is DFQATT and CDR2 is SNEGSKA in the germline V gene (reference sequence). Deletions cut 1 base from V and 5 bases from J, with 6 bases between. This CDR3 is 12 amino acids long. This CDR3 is CSARALENIQYF. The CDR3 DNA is TGCAGTGCTAGAGCACTAGAAAACATTCAGTACTTC.

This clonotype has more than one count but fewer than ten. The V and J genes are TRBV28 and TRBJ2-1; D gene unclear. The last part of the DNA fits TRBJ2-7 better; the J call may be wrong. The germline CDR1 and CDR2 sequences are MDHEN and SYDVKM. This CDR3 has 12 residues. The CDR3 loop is CASSLLDYEQYF. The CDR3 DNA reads TGTGCCAGCAGTTTACTAGACTACGAGCAGTACTTC.

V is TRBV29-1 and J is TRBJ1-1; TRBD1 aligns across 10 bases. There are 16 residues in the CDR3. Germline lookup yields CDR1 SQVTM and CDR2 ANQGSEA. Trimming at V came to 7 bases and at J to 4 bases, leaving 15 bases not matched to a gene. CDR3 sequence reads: CSGADRGQIPPTEAFF. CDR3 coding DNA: TGCAGCGGGGCCGACAGGGGGCAAATCCCACCCACTGAAGCTTTCTTT.

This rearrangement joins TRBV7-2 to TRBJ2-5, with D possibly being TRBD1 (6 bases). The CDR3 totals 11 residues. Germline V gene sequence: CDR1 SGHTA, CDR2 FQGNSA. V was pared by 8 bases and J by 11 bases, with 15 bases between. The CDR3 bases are TGTGCCAGCTCGACAGGTAAAGAGCAGTACTTC. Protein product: CASSTGKEQYF.

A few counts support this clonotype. The CDR3 reads CASRFSSGANNEQFF. The CDR3, as DNA: TGTGCCAGCAGATTCTCTAGCGGGGCAAACAATGAGCAGTTCTTC. This chain uses TRBV28 with TRBJ2-1, with 9 bases aligning to TRBD2. Germline lookup yields CDR1 MDHEN and CDR2 SYDVKM. The CDR3 contains 15 residues. J gave up 5 bases and V 6 bases, and 8 bases lay outside the gene matches.

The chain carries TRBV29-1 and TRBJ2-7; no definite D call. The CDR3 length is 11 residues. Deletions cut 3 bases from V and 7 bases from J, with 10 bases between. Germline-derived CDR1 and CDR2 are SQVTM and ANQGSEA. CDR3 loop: CSVDWYGEQYF. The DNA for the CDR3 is TGCAGCGTTGATTGGTACGGGGAGCAGTACTTC.

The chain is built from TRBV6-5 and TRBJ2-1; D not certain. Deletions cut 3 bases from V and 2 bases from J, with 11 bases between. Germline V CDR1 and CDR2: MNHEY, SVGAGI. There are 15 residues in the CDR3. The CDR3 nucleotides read TGTGCCAGCAGTTATGGGGTAGGAACCTACAATGAGCAGTTCTTC. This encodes CASSYGVGTYNEQFF.

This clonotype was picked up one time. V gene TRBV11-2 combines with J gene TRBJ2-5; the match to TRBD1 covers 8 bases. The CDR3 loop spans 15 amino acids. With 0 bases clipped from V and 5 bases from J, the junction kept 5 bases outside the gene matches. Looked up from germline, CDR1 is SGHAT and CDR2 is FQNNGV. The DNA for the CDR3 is TGTGCCAGCAGCTTAGAGACAGGGGTTGGGGAGACCCAGTACTTC. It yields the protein CASSLETGVGETQYF. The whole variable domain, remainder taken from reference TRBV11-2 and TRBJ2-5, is EAGVAQSPRYKIIEKRQSVAFWCNPISGHATLYWYQQILGQGPKLLIQFQNNGVVDDSQLPKDRFSAERLKGVDSTLKIQPAKLEDSAVYLCASSLETGVGETQYFGPGTRLLVL.

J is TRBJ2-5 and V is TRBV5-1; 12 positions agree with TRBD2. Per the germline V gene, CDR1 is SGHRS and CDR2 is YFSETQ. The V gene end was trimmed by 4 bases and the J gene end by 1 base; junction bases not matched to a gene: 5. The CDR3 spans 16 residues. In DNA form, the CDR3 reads TGCGCCAGCAGCGCCGGACTAGCGGGGACCCAAGAGACCCAGTACTTC. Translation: CASSAGLAGTQETQYF.

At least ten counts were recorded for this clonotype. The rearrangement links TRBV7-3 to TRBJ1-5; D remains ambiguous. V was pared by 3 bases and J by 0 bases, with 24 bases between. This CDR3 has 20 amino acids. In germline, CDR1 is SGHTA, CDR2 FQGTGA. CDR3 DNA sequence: TGTGCCAGCAGCTTTTTCTATTTGACCGAGGGCGACTATAGCAATCAGCCCCAGCATTTT. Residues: CASSFFYLTEGDYSNQPQHF.

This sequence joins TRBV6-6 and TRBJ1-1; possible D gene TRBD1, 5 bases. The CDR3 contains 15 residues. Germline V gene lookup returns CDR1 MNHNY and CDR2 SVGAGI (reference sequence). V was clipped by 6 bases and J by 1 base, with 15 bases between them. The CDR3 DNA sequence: TGTGCCAGCAGACCAGGGCGGCAGGGGAACACTGAAGCTTTCTTT. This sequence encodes CASRPGRQGNTEAFF.

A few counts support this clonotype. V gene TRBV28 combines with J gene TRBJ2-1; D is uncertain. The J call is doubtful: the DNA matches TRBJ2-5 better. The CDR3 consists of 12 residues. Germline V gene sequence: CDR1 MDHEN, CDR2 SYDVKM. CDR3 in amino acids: CASSIYWETQYF. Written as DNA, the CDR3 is TGTGCCAGCAGTATTTACTGGGAGACCCAGTACTTC.

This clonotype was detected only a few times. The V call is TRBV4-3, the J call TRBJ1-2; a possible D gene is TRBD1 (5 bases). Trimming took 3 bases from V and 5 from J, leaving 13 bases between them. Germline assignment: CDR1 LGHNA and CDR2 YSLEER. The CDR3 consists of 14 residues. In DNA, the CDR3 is TGCGCCAGCAGCCAGGGACTACAGAGGTATGGCTACACCTTC. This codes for CASSQGLQRYGYTF.